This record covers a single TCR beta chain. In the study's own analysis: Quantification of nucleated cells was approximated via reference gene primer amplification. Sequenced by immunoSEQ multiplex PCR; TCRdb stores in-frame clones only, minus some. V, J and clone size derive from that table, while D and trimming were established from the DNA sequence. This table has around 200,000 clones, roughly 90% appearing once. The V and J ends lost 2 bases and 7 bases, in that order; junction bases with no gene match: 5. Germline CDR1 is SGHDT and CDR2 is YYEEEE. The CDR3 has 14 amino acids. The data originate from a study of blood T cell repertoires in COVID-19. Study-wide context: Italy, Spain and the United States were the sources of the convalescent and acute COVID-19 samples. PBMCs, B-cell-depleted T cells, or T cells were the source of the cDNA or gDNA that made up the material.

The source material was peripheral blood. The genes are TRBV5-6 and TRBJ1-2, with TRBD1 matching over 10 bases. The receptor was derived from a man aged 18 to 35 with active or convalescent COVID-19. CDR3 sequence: CASSFRDRGSGYTF. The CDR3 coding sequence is TGTGCCAGCAGCTTCCGGGACAGGGGCTCTGGCTACACCTTC.